This passage covers 8 T cell receptor beta chains from one sample sequenced in a study of blood T cell repertoires in COVID-19 (TCRdb year 2020). The library came from the immunoSEQ multiplex PCR assay. This immuneACCESS table, as held by TCRdb, lists in-frame sequences with V and J called but not all clones. Of the missing ones, under half trace to an unresolved V gene in checked studies; the others have no known cause. The sample contains roughly 200,000 clones, approximately 84% of them found a single time. The top ten clones comprise about 8% of the sample. Sequences were obtained from peripheral blood. The receptor source for this set is a woman over 75 with acute or convalescent COVID-19.

The chain joins TRBV6-5 to TRBJ1-1; the D gene is possibly TRBD1 (6 bases). In germline, CDR1 is MNHEY, CDR2 SVGAGI. V lost 4 bases and J 2 bases, leaving 17 bases between the germline ends. The CDR3 covers 16 residues. CDR3 sequence reads: CASSSGGLQGNTEAFF. CDR3 bases: TGTGCCAGCAGTTCCGGAGGTTTACAGGGAAACACTGAAGCTTTCTTT.

The gene calls are TRBV19 and TRBJ2-1, with 7 bases lining up with TRBD2. Germline V gene lookup returns CDR1 LNHDA and CDR2 SQIVND (reference sequence). This CDR3 contains 13 residues. Germline trimming cut 5 bases from V and 7 bases from J; bases unmatched to any gene: 5. CDR3 amino acids: CASSEGGPNEQFF. The CDR3 DNA sequence: TGTGCCAGTAGTGAGGGAGGGCCGAATGAGCAGTTCTTC.

This clone was detected only a few times. The gene calls are TRBV6-5 and TRBJ1-3; D may be TRBD1 (5 bases). V was pared by 0 bases and J by 4 bases, with 10 bases between. Germline V gene sequence: CDR1 MNHEY, CDR2 SVGAGI. This CDR3 is built from 15 residues. The CDR3 sequence is CASSYSTRGGNTIYF. In nucleotides, the CDR3 is TGTGCCAGCAGTTACTCGACGCGGGGCGGAAACACCATATATTTT.

This clone was picked up a small number of times. This rearrangement joins TRBV2 to TRBJ1-3; the match to TRBD1 covers 8 bases. With V trimmed by 0 bases and J by 5 bases, 6 bases remained unmatched. The germline CDR1 and CDR2 sequences are SNHLY and FYNNEI. The CDR3 covers 16 residues. DNA of the CDR3: TGTGCCAGCAGTGAAGCTGACAGGGGAATTCGAAACACCATATATTTT. Protein product: CASSEADRGIRNTIYF.

The chain links TRBV25-1 to TRBJ2-7; 8 bases map to TRBD2. CDR1 MGHDK and CDR2 SYGVNS come from the germline V gene. CDR3 length equals 13 residues. J was trimmed by 3 bases and V by 7 bases; bases with no gene match: 5. In nucleotides, the CDR3 is TGTGCCAGCAAGGCCAGCGGGAGCTACGAGCAGTACTTC. As protein: CASKASGSYEQYF.

V gene TRBV6-5 combines with J gene TRBJ1-3, with a weak D call TRBD1 (5 bases). Trimming took 4 bases from V and 7 from J, leaving 11 bases between them. Germline loops: CDR1 MNHEY, CDR2 SVGAGI. This CDR3 has 13 amino acids. CDR3 nucleotides: TGTGCCAGCAGTTCAAGTCGGGGGAACACCATATATTTT. Encoded protein: CASSSSRGNTIYF.

This chain links TRBV19 with TRBJ1-5; no reliable D call. There are 14 residues in the CDR3. Trimming removed 7 bases at V and 8 bases at J, with 18 bases between. Germline CDR1 LNHDA, CDR2 SQIVND (reference sequence). CDR3 sequence reads: CASNPTLSGEPQHF. CDR3 DNA sequence: TGTGCCAGTAATCCTACCCTTTCCGGAGAGCCCCAGCATTTT.

This clone was seen a single time. The chain carries TRBV4-2 and TRBJ2-7, with 11 bases fitting TRBD2. Germline V gene data show CDR1 as LGHNA and CDR2 as YNFKEQ. J was trimmed by 7 bases and V by 4 bases; bases with no gene match: 9. This CDR3 contains 15 residues. This CDR3 reads CASSPKLAGVGEQYF. The CDR3 DNA sequence: TGTGCCAGCAGCCCTAAACTAGCGGGAGTAGGGGAGCAGTACTTC.